This passage covers 20 T cell receptor beta chains from one sample sequenced in a study of graft-versus-host responses after intestinal transplantation. Using immunoSEQ multiplex PCR, the repertoire was profiled, and TCRdb retains in-frame clones only, with some absent. This table has 75,000 to 95,000 clones, about 93% appearing once. For these receptors, no antigen is known. Sequencing was performed on unstimulated CD8+ T cells sorted from spleen or lymph node cells, taken before intestinal transplant. The receptors originated from a human donor who received an intestinal transplant.

This chain connects TRBV27 to TRBJ2-1; tentative D call: TRBD1 (6 bases). The CDR3 has 17 amino acids. Per germline, CDR1 MNHEY and CDR2 SMNVEV (reference sequence). V was clipped by 4 bases and J by 8 bases, with 24 bases between them. The CDR3 sequence: CASSSYDPVGTMDEQFF. CDR3 bases: TGTGCCAGCAGTTCGTACGACCCCGTAGGGACAATGGATGAGCAGTTCTTC.

CDR3 coding DNA: TGTGCCAGCAGTTTATCGGCGGAGGGCTCCTACGAGCAGTACTTC. This translates into CASSLSAEGSYEQYF. The chain links TRBV27 to TRBJ2-7; D is perhaps TRBD2 (6 bases). The CDR3 spans 15 residues. CDR1 and CDR2 from the germline V gene are MNHEY and SMNVEV (reference sequence). Trimming shortened V by 0 bases and J by 0 bases, and 9 bases separated the two germline ends.

This chain joins TRBV2 and TRBJ2-7; TRBD1 might be the D (6 bases). V was cut by 11 bases and J by 0 bases, with 14 bases left in between. Per germline, CDR1 SNHLY and CDR2 FYNNEI. The CDR3 covers 13 residues. Here the CDR3 reads CAGQGSISYEQYF. DNA for the CDR3: TGTGCCGGTCAGGGGTCGATCTCCTACGAGCAGTACTTC.

This clone came up once. The chain is built from TRBV14 and TRBJ2-7; D gene unclear. The CDR3 loop spans 13 amino acids. V dropped 0 bases and J dropped 2 bases, with 5 bases sitting between them. Germline V gene lookup returns CDR1 SGHDN and CDR2 FVKESK. CDR3 residues: CASSQENTYEQYF. The DNA of the CDR3 is TGTGCCAGCAGCCAAGAAAACACCTACGAGCAGTACTTC.

The rearrangement links TRBV19 to TRBJ2-7; TRBD1 matches at 8 bases. CDR3 length: 14 amino acids. V gave up 5 bases and J gave up 4 bases; unmatched junction bases: 7. CDR1 is LNHDA and CDR2 is SQIVND in the germline V gene (reference sequence). In DNA form, the CDR3 reads TGTGCCAGTAGTCCCGGGACAGGAAATTACGAGCAGTACTTC. It is translated as CASSPGTGNYEQYF.

The chain is built from TRBV29-1 and TRBJ1-2, with 8 bases identical to TRBD1. The V gene end was trimmed by 4 bases and the J gene end by 2 bases; junction bases not matched to a gene: 15. The germline V gene encodes CDR1 SQVTM and CDR2 ANQGSEA. The CDR3 runs 17 residues. As DNA, the CDR3 is TGCAGCGTTGTACACCTCCTACAGGGGGAACAGAACTATGGCTACACCTTC. Translation gives CSVVHLLQGEQNYGYTF.

The gene calls are TRBV29-1 and TRBJ1-2; D perhaps matches TRBD1 (5 bases). Trimming pared 8 bases from V and 9 bases from J, leaving 19 bases between. CDR1 and CDR2 (germline): SQVTM, ANQGSEA. CDR3 length: 12 amino acids. The CDR3 sequence is CSTLGVTASYTF. The CDR3 DNA follows: TGCAGCACCCTAGGAGTGACAGCCAGCTACACCTTC.

Only one count was recorded for this clone. The CDR3 is CASSTTRTDVETQYF. DNA of the CDR3: TGTGCCAGCAGCACAACACGAACAGATGTGGAGACCCAGTACTTC. The chain links TRBV5-6 to TRBJ2-5, with D unresolved. The germline gives CDR1 SGHDT, CDR2 YYEEEE. The length of the CDR3 is 15 residues. V lost 4 bases and J 5 bases, leaving 18 bases between the germline ends.

The chain links TRBV27 to TRBJ2-1; possibly TRBD2 for D (5 bases). The germline V gene encodes CDR1 MNHEY and CDR2 SMNVEV (reference sequence). This CDR3 contains 13 residues. Between the trimmed V and J ends, which lost 9 bases and 3 bases, there was a span of 12 bases. CDR3 sequence reads: CASQRRGYNEQFF. Here the CDR3 DNA reads TGTGCCAGTCAACGCCGGGGCTACAATGAGCAGTTCTTC.

The V gene is TRBV7-8, the J gene TRBJ1-1; D gene uncertain. CDR3 length: 14 amino acids. Trimming left V 4 bases short and J 3 bases short, with 12 bases between. Germline V gives CDR1 SGHVS, CDR2 FQNEAQ. CDR3 region: CASSWKVGDTEAFF. The DNA for the CDR3 is TGTGCCAGCAGCTGGAAAGTCGGGGACACTGAAGCTTTCTTT.

The chain combines TRBV7-2 with TRBJ2-2, with D possibly being TRBD1 (5 bases). In germline, CDR1 is SGHTA, CDR2 FQGNSA. The length of the CDR3 is 14 residues. Trimming left V 5 bases short and J 4 bases short, with 11 bases between. CDR3 coding DNA: TGTGCCAGCAGCACTACCGACAGCACCGGGGAGCTGTTTTTT. This encodes CASSTTDSTGELFF. Using reference TRBV7-2 and TRBJ2-2 for the parts outside the CDR3, the full variable domain is GAGVSQSPSNKVTEKGKDVELRCDPISGHTALYWYRQSLGQGLEFLIYFQGNSAPDKSGLPSDRFSAERTGGSVSTLTIQRTQQEDSAVYLCASSTTDSTGELFFGEGSRLTVL.

The CDR3 protein is CASSIWSGGTVYEQYF. The CDR3 nucleotides are TGTGCCAGTAGTATCTGGAGTGGCGGGACAGTTTACGAGCAGTACTTC. The chain carries TRBV19 and TRBJ2-7; D is possibly TRBD1 (7 bases). Germline assignment: CDR1 LNHDA and CDR2 SQIVND (reference sequence). Between the trimmed V and J ends, which lost 3 bases and 4 bases, there was a span of 19 bases. CDR3 size: 16 residues.

The genes are TRBV9 and TRBJ2-2; D is uncertain. V was shortened by 0 bases and J by 2 bases, with 5 bases between the two germline ends. This CDR3 region has 14 residues. Germline lookup yields CDR1 SGDLS and CDR2 YYNGEE. CDR3 DNA: TGTGCCAGCAGCGTAGCAGTTAACACCGGGGAGCTGTTTTTT. Its protein product is CASSVAVNTGELFF.

The V and J genes are TRBV19 and TRBJ1-2; the D gene is possibly TRBD1 (5 bases). The CDR3 is made up of 11 amino acids. Germline lookup yields CDR1 LNHDA and CDR2 SQIVND (reference sequence). Trimming shortened V by 3 bases and J by 13 bases, and 12 bases separated the two germline ends. The CDR3 bases are TGTGCCAGTAGTATTGGAGGGGACCTCACCTTC. The encoded protein is CASSIGGDLTF. Full variable domain (rest looked up from reference TRBV19 and TRBJ1-2): DGGITQSPKYLFRKEGQNVTLSCEQNLNHDAMYWYRQDPGQGLRLIYYSQIVNDFQKGDIAEGYSVSREKKESFPLTVTSAQKNPTAFYLCASSIGGDLTFGSGTRLTVV.

The chain is built from TRBV10-2 and TRBJ2-3, with D possibly matching TRBD1 (5 bases). The germline gives CDR1 WSHSY, CDR2 SAAADI. The V end was cut by 3 bases, the J end by 0 bases, with 10 bases between. The CDR3 consists of 15 residues. The CDR3 DNA is TGCGCCAGCAGTGATTGGGGCGGCAGCACAGATACGCAGTATTTT. It codes for CASSDWGGSTDTQYF.

V gene TRBV19 combines with J gene TRBJ2-2; the D is unclear. Trimming left V 1 base short and J 4 bases short, with 10 bases between. Germline values: CDR1 LNHDA, CDR2 SQIVND (reference sequence). CDR3 length: 15 amino acids. Here the CDR3 DNA reads TGTGCCAGTAGTATAGGGCAGGAACCCACCGGGGAGCTGTTTTTT. Amino acids: CASSIGQEPTGELFF.

The genes are TRBV7-9 and TRBJ2-7, with 7 bases that match TRBD1. The germline V gene encodes CDR1 SEHNR and CDR2 FQNEAQ (reference sequence). Losses at the gene ends were 4 bases for V and 5 bases for J; bases not matched to a gene: 11. The CDR3 runs to 15 residues. In DNA, the CDR3 is TGTGCCAGCAGCTCCTACAGGGGTAAATCTGACGAGCAGTACTTC. This translates into CASSSYRGKSDEQYF.

V and J are TRBV6-5 and TRBJ2-5; D is unresolved. CDR1 is MNHEY and CDR2 is SVGAGI in the germline V gene. The CDR3 is 14 amino acids. Trimming took 0 bases from V and 3 from J, leaving 8 bases between them. The CDR3 DNA reads as TGTGCCAGCAGTTACTCGAATCAGGAAGAGACCCAGTACTTC. As protein: CASSYSNQEETQYF.

V usage is TRBV5-6 and J usage is TRBJ2-1; possibly TRBD2 for D (6 bases). The V gene lost 2 bases and the J gene lost 7 bases, with 13 bases spanning the gap. The CDR3 runs 14 residues. Germline CDR1 is SGHDT and CDR2 is YYEEEE. The CDR3 DNA reads as TGTGCCAGCAGCTTCCCGGGAGTAGAGAATGAGCAGTTCTTC. Its translation is CASSFPGVENEQFF.

V gene TRBV6-6 combines with J gene TRBJ1-5; D is ambiguous. V lost 4 bases, J lost 0 bases, and 13 bases lay in between. Looked up from germline, CDR1 is MNHNY and CDR2 is SVGAGI (reference sequence). The CDR3 contains 16 residues. The chain's CDR3 is CASSSLRQDSNQPQHF. In nucleotides, the CDR3 is TGTGCCAGCAGTTCCCTCAGGCAGGATAGCAATCAGCCCCAGCATTTT.